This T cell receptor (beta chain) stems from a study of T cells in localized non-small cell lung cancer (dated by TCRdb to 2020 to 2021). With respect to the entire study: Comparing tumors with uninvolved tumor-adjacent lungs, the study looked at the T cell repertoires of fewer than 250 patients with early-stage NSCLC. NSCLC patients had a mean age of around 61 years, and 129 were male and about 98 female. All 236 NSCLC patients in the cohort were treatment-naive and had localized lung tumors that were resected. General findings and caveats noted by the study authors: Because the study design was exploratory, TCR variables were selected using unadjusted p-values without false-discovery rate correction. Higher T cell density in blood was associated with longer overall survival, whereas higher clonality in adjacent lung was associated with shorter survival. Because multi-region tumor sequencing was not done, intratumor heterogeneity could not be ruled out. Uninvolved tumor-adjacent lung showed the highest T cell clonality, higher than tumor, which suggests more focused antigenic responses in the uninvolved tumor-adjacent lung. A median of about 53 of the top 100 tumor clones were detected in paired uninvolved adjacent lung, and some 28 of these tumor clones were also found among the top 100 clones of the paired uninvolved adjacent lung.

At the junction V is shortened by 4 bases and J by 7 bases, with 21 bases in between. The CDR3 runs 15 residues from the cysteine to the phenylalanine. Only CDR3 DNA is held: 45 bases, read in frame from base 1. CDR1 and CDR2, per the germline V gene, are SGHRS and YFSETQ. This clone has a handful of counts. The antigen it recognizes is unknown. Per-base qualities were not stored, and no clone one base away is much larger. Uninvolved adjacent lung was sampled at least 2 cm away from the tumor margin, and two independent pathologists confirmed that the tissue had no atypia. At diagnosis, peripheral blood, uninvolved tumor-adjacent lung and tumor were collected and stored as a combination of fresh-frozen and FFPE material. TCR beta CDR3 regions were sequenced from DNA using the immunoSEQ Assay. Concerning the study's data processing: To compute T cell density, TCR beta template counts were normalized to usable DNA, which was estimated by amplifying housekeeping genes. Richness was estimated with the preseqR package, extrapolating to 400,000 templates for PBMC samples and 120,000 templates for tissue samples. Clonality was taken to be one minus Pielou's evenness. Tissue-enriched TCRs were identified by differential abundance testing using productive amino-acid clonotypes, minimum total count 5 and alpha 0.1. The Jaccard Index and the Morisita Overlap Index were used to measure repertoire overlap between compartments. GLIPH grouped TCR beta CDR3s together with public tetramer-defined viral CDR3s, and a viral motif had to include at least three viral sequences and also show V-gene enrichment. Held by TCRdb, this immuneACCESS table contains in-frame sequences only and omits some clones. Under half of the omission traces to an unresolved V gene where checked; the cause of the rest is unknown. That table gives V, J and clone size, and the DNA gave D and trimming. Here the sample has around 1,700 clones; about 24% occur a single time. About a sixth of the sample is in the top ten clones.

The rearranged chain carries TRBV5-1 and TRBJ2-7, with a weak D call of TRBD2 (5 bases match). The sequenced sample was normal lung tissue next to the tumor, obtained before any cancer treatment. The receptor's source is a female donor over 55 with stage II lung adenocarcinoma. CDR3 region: CASSQSIMDGGEQYF. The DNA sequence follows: TGCGCCAGCAGCCAATCTATAATGGACGGAGGAGAGCAGTACTTC.